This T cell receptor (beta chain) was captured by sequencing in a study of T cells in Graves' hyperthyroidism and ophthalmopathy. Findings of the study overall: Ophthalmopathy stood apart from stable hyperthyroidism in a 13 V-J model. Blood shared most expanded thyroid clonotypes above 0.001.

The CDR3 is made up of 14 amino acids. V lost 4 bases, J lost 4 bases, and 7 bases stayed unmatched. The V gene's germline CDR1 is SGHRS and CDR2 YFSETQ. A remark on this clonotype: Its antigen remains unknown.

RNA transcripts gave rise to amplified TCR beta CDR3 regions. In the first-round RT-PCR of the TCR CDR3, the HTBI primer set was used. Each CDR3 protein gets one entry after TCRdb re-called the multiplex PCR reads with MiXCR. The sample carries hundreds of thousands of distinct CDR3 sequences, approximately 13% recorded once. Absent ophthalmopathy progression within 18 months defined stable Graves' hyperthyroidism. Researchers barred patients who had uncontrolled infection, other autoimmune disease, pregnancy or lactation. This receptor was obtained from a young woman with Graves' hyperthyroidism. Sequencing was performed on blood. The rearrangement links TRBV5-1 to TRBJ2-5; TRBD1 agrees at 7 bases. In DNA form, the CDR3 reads TGCGCCAGCAGCCCGACAGGGCTGCGAGAGACCCAGTACTTC. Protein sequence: CASSPTGLRETQYF.